This T cell receptor beta chain was sequenced in a study of regulatory T cells in long-lasting Graves disease. Both iRepertoire HTBI primers and Arm-PCR of CDR3 regions were used to build the TCR beta libraries. TCRdb re-derived calls from the multiplex PCR reads in MiXCR, one entry per CDR3 protein. This sample yields about 500,000 distinct CDR3 sequences, of which 15% to 20% are seen a single time; more than 9% belongs to the top ten. Time point defined: newly diagnosed GD, antithyroid drugs for less than 3 months. The TCR library was prepared using RNA isolated from PBMCs. This clonotype was counted many times. The antigen is undetermined. General observations from the study: Whereas 950 to 1,000 public clonotypes were shared by new patients, persistent patients shared more, at around 2,700.

Trimming took 5 bases from V and 6 from J; bases not matched to a gene: 13. From germline, CDR1 is DFQATT and CDR2 SNEGSKA (reference sequence). The CDR3 spans 14 residues. This sample was shared with a second study, whose subject was T cells in Graves' hyperthyroidism and ophthalmopathy.

Specimen: peripheral blood mononuclear cells (PBMCs), collected at new diagnosis, from a patient treated with antithyroid drugs. The chain joins TRBV20-1 to TRBJ2-7; 7 bases are a match to TRBD2. The TCR sequence derives from a man aged 35 to 55 with Graves disease. The CDR3 protein is CSAPPPGGKREQYF. For the CDR3, the DNA is TGCAGTGCTCCCCCCCCGGGAGGAAAACGCGAGCAGTACTTC.